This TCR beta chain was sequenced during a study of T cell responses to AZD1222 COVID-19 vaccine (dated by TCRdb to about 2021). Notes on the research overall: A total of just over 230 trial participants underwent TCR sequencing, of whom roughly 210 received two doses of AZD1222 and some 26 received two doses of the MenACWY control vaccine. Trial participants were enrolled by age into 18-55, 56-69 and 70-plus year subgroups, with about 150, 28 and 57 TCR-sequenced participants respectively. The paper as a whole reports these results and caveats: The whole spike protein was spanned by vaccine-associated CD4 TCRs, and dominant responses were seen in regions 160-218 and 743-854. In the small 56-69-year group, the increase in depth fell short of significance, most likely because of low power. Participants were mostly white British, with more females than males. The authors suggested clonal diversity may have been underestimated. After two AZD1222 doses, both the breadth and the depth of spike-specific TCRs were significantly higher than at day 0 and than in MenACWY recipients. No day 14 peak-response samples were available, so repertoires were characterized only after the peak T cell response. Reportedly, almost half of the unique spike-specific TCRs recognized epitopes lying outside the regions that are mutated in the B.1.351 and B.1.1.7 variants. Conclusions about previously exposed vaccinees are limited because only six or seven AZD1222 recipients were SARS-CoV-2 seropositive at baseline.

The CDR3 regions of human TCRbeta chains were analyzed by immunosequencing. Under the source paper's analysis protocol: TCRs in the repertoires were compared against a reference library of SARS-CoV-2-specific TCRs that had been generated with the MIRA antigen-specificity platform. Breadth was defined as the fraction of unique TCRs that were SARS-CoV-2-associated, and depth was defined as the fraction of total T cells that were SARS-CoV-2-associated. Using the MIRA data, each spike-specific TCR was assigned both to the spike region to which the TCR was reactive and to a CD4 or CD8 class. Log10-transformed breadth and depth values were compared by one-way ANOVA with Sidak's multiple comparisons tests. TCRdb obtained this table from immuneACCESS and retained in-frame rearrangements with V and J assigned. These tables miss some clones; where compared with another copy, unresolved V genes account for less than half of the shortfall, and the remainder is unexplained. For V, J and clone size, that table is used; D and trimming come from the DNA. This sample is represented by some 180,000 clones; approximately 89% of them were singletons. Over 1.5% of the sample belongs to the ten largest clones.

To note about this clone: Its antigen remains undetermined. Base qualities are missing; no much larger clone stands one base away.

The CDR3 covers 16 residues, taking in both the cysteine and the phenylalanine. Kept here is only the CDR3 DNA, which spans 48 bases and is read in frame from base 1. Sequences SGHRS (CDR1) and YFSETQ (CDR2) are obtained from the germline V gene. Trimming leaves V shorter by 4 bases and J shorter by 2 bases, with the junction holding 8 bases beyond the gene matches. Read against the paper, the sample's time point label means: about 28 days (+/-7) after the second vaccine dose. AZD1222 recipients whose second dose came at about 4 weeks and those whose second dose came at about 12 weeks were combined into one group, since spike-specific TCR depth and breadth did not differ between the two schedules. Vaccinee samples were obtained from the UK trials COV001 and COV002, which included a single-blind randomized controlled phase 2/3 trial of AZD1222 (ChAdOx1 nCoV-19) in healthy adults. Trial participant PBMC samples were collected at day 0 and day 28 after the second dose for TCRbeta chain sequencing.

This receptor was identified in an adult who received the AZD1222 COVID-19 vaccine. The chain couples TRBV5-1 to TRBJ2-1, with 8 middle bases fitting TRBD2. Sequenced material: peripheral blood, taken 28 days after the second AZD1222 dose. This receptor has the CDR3 CASSPLAGSAYNEQFF. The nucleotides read TGCGCCAGCAGCCCATTAGCGGGGAGTGCCTACAATGAGCAGTTCTTC.